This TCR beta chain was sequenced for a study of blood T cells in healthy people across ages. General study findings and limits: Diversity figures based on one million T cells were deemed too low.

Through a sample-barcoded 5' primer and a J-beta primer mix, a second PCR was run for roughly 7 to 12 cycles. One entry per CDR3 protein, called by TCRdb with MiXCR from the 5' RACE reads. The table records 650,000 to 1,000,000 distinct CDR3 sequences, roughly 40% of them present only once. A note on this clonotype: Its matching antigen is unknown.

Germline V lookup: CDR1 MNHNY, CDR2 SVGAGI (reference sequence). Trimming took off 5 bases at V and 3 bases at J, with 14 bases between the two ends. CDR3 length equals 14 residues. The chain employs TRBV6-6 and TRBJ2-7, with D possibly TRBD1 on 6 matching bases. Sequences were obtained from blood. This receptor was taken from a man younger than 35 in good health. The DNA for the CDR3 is TGTGCCAGCAGTGCACAGGGCGGTGGCTACGAGCAGTACTTC. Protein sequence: CASSAQGGGYEQYF.